This T cell receptor (beta chain) was found in a study of cytomegalovirus exposure and HLA in healthy donors. The overall study: The Caucasian-associated ancestry cluster held roughly 80% of 300 to 500 genotyped donors. The study, taken as a whole, reports: Reports showed the classifier diagnosing cytomegalovirus status with high specificity and sensitivity. Overall, roughly 160 TCR beta chains were annotated as cytomegalovirus-associated.

Germline V CDR1 and CDR2: MNHNS, SASEGT. The CDR3 runs to 14 residues. V was cut by 8 bases and J by 0 bases, with 8 bases left in between. A few counts support this clone. Its antigen remains unidentified. 60 Vbeta and 13 Jbeta primers were used in PCR. Original handling: A later analysis counted about 80 million unique TCR beta chains, roughly 11 million shared. Sequencing was performed with immunoSEQ multiplex PCR; in TCRdb, only in-frame clones are kept and a portion is missing. That table is the source of V, J and clone size, and D and trimming were worked out from the DNA. The sample holds 65,000 to 95,000 clones, approximately 80% seen once.

The chain has TRBV6-1 and TRBJ1-6; D remains ambiguous. The clonotype was recovered from a man aged 50-59 years in good health and CMV-seronegative. Source material: PBMCs. This chain's CDR3 is CASGGSSYNSPLHF. The CDR3 DNA reads as TGTGCCAGCGGCGGAAGCTCCTATAATTCACCCCTCCACTTT.